These 24 T cell receptor beta chains were all obtained from the same sample, sequenced in a study of glioma-infiltrating T cells after dendritic cell vaccination. TCRdb keeps only in-frame clones here, not all; method: immunoSEQ multiplex PCR. The sample has more than 100,000 clones, about four fifths seen once. The specimen was blood, collected before dendritic cell vaccination. These receptors all come from a human donor with glioblastoma.

The rearrangement joins TRBV10-3 to TRBJ1-3, with TRBD1 matching over 12 bases. Unmatched junction bases numbered 6, after V lost 10 bases and J lost 5 bases. From germline, CDR1 is ENHRY and CDR2 SYGVKD. The CDR3 has 14 residues. CDR3 region: CASRDRGRRNTIYF. CDR3 DNA sequence: TGTGCCAGCCGGGACAGGGGGCGTAGAAACACCATATATTTT.

A word on this clone: Other DNA sequences from this sample encode an identical CDR3 as well. This chain uses TRBV30 with TRBJ1-1, with a weak D call TRBD1 (5 bases). V lost 5 bases and J 3 bases, leaving 10 bases between the germline ends. This CDR3 spans 12 amino acids. The germline gives CDR1 GTSNPN, CDR2 SVGIG (reference sequence). CDR3 nucleotide sequence: TGTGCCTGGGGCCAAGGGGACACTGAAGCTTTCTTT. Protein product: CAWGQGDTEAFF.

The rearrangement links TRBV4-1 to TRBJ2-1, with 11 positions matching TRBD2. Germline-derived CDR1 and CDR2 are MGHRA and YSYEKL. The CDR3 consists of 14 residues. Unmatched junction bases numbered 1, after V lost 1 base and J lost 8 bases. CDR3 protein: CASSQVLAGDEQFF. The CDR3 nucleotides are TGCGCCAGCAGCCAAGTACTAGCGGGGGATGAGCAGTTCTTC.

J is TRBJ2-5 and V is TRBV7-9, with 11 bases matching TRBD2. Germline CDR1 SEHNR, CDR2 FQNEAQ (reference sequence). Trimming cost V 1 base and J 1 base; bases outside gene matches: 2. This CDR3 spans 16 amino acids. CDR3 in amino acids: CASSLDLAGGQETQYF. CDR3 coding DNA: TGTGCCAGCAGCTTAGATCTAGCGGGGGGCCAAGAGACCCAGTACTTC.

The chain couples TRBV5-6 to TRBJ2-5; 12 nucleotides match TRBD1. The ends lost 4 bases at V and 5 bases at J; junction bases unmatched: 9. The CDR3 is made up of 16 amino acids. From germline, CDR1 is SGHDT and CDR2 YYEEEE. The chain's CDR3 is CASSPGGTGGRETQYF. The CDR3 nucleotides read TGTGCCAGCAGCCCCGGAGGGACAGGGGGCAGGGAGACCCAGTACTTC.

V gene TRBV4-3 combines with J gene TRBJ2-3; TRBD1 matches at 7 bases. The CDR3 totals 15 residues. V dropped 2 bases and J dropped 2; count of bases not matched to a gene: 4. Germline V gene sequence: CDR1 LGHNA, CDR2 YSLEER. In nucleotides, the CDR3 is TGCGCCAGCAGCCAAAGGACAGGACTCACAGATACGCAGTATTTT. It specifies CASSQRTGLTDTQYF.

This chain connects TRBV5-1 to TRBJ2-3; D perhaps matches TRBD2 (5 bases). Per germline, CDR1 SGHRS and CDR2 YFSETQ. V dropped 1 base and J dropped 5 bases, with 11 bases sitting between them. This CDR3 contains 14 residues. This chain's CDR3 is CASSLQVEGDTQYF. CDR3 DNA: TGCGCCAGCAGCTTGCAGGTCGAGGGAGATACGCAGTATTTT.

This clone was seen just once. The chain recombines TRBV4-3 with TRBJ2-7; 9 bases map to TRBD2. CDR1 is LGHNA and CDR2 is YSLEER in the germline V gene. The CDR3 consists of 16 residues. Germline trimming cut 4 bases from V and 2 bases from J; bases unmatched to any gene: 9. The CDR3 is CASSPMRLAGPYEQYF. The CDR3 DNA follows: TGCGCCAGCAGCCCCATGCGGCTAGCGGGGCCCTACGAGCAGTACTTC.

The chain carries TRBV29-1 and TRBJ1-1; D is possibly TRBD1 (6 bases). Germline CDR1 and CDR2: SQVTM and ANQGSEA. Trimming stripped 4 bases from V and 1 base from J, with 19 bases between. The CDR3 is 16 amino acids. The CDR3 reads CSVGRSAGVRNTEAFF. The DNA for the CDR3 is TGCAGCGTTGGTCGTTCGGCAGGGGTACGGAACACTGAAGCTTTCTTT.

The chain is built from TRBV2 and TRBJ2-2, with TRBD2 matching over 8 bases. Germline CDR1 is SNHLY and CDR2 is FYNNEI. This CDR3 region has 16 residues. V shed 4 bases and J 0 bases; nucleotides not matched to a gene: 4. CDR3 in amino acids: CASSVGLVPNTGELFF. The CDR3, as DNA: TGTGCCAGCAGTGTGGGACTAGTCCCGAACACCGGGGAGCTGTTTTTT.

The chain has TRBV7-3 and TRBJ2-3, with a weak D call TRBD2 (7 bases). There are 15 residues in the CDR3. The germline CDR1 and CDR2 sequences are SGHTA and FQGTGA. The V end was cut by 5 bases, the J end by 4 bases, with 16 bases between. CDR3 protein: CASSLEAGAADTQYF. DNA of the CDR3: TGTGCCAGCAGCCTAGAGGCGGGGGCCGCAGATACGCAGTATTTT.

The chain links TRBV5-1 to TRBJ1-5, with D perhaps TRBD1 (6 bases). CDR1 and CDR2 (germline): SGHRS, YFSETQ. The CDR3 is made up of 14 amino acids. The germline V and J ends were trimmed by 0 bases and 7 bases, with 11 bases remaining between them. The CDR3 here is CASSLVAGDQPQHF. The CDR3 DNA reads as TGCGCCAGCAGCTTGGTGGCAGGGGACCAGCCCCAGCATTTT.

The chain couples TRBV29-1 to TRBJ2-5; D gene uncertain. V lost 4 bases and J lost 2, with 8 bases in between. CDR1 SQVTM and CDR2 ANQGSEA come from the germline V gene. The CDR3 covers 12 residues. The CDR3 protein is CSVGERQETQYF. In nucleotides, the CDR3 is TGCAGCGTTGGCGAAAGACAAGAGACCCAGTACTTC.

The J gene is TRBJ1-5, the V gene TRBV19; no clear D. Trimming took off 7 bases at V and 0 bases at J, with 16 bases between the two ends. This CDR3 contains 16 residues. CDR1 is LNHDA, CDR2 SQIVND, per germline (reference sequence). CDR3 amino acids: CASTPQSDYSNQPQHF. The DNA for the CDR3 is TGTGCCAGTACACCTCAGTCTGACTATAGCAATCAGCCCCAGCATTTT.

This clone was observed a single time. The rearrangement uses TRBV6-4 and TRBJ1-6; D gene ambiguous. Per the germline V gene, CDR1 is MRHNA and CDR2 is SNTAGT. V was pared by 6 bases and J by 0 bases, with 9 bases between. The CDR3 contains 15 residues. CDR3 sequence reads: CASRAESSYNSPLHF. The CDR3 coding sequence is TGTGCCAGCAGAGCCGAGAGCTCCTATAATTCACCCCTCCACTTT.

The chain uses TRBV6-5 and TRBJ2-5; 7 positions match TRBD1. The V gene end was trimmed by 6 bases and the J gene end by 7 bases; junction bases not matched to a gene: 14. The CDR3 contains 15 residues. Germline V lookup: CDR1 MNHEY, CDR2 SVGAGI. The CDR3 reads CASSFGTAQGMTQYF. The DNA for the CDR3 is TGTGCCAGCAGCTTCGGGACAGCCCAAGGGATGACCCAGTACTTC.

The chain employs TRBV18 and TRBJ2-7; 9 bases agree with TRBD1. V lost 5 bases, J lost 3 bases, and 5 bases stayed unmatched. This CDR3 is 14 amino acids long. Per the germline V gene, CDR1 is KGHSH and CDR2 is LQKENI. CDR3 sequence (DNA): TGTGCCAGCTCATCCAAGACAGGGGGCTACGAGCAGTACTTC. Amino acids: CASSSKTGGYEQYF.

The DNA for the CDR3 is TGCGCCAGCAGTGAGGGCCCCGCAGATACGCAGTATTTT. It codes for CASSEGPADTQYF. This sequence joins TRBV10-1 and TRBJ2-3; D not resolved. V lost 2 bases to trimming and J lost 4 bases, with 7 bases between them. Germline V gene lookup returns CDR1 WNHNN and CDR2 SYGVQD (reference sequence). This CDR3 region has 13 residues.

The chain has TRBV4-1 and TRBJ2-7, with 7 bases matching TRBD1. V shed 2 bases, J shed 3 bases, and the junction held 7 bases outside the gene matches. The CDR3 totals 15 residues. The germline V gene encodes CDR1 MGHRA and CDR2 YSYEKL. The CDR3 region has the DNA TGCGCCAGCAGCCAACTCCGGGACAGCTACTACGAGCAGTACTTC. Encoded protein: CASSQLRDSYYEQYF.

This clone was recorded a few times. The gene calls are TRBV6-5 and TRBJ2-3, with a possible D match to TRBD2 (7 bases). The CDR3 is 15 residues long. CDR1 MNHEY and CDR2 SVGAGI come from the germline V gene. The germline V and J ends were trimmed by 6 bases and 3 bases, with 16 bases remaining between them. CDR3 loop: CASSPWGGITDTQYF. The CDR3 coding sequence is TGTGCCAGCAGCCCGTGGGGGGGCATAACAGATACGCAGTATTTT.

Only a few counts were recorded for this clone. The V call is TRBV6-6, the J call TRBJ1-2; D is unclear. Germline-derived CDR1 and CDR2 are MNHNY and SVGAGI (reference sequence). V was shortened by 0 bases and J by 7 bases, with 12 bases between the two germline ends. The CDR3 totals 14 residues. The CDR3 DNA reads as TGTGCCAGCAGTTACTCGACGGGGATGGCTGGCTACACCTTC. Protein sequence: CASSYSTGMAGYTF.

J is TRBJ1-2 and V is TRBV6-5; tentatively, D is TRBD1 (6 bases). CDR3 length: 14 residues. Germline V lookup: CDR1 MNHEY, CDR2 SVGAGI. Trimming left V 5 bases short and J 4 bases short, with 14 bases between. This CDR3 reads CASSPTTGVYGYTF. DNA for the CDR3: TGTGCCAGCAGTCCCACGACAGGTGTCTATGGCTACACCTTC.

The V call is TRBV12-5, the J call TRBJ1-2; D remains unclear. Germline CDR1 reads LGHNT; CDR2 reads FRNRAP. V was shortened by 6 bases and J by 8 bases, with 16 bases between the two germline ends. CDR3 length equals 13 residues. CDR3 loop: CASGGGPFPGYTF. CDR3 nucleotide sequence: TGTGCTAGTGGAGGAGGGCCTTTTCCAGGCTACACCTTC.

The chain recombines TRBV7-2 with TRBJ2-7; 9 nucleotides match TRBD2. Germline V gene data show CDR1 as SGHTA and CDR2 as FQGNSA. The CDR3 is 14 residues long. The ends lost 1 base at V and 7 bases at J; junction bases unmatched: 5. The chain's CDR3 is CASSLVSGGDEQYF. As DNA, the CDR3 is TGTGCCAGCAGCTTAGTTAGCGGGGGTGATGAGCAGTACTTC.